Listed here is a single T cell receptor beta chain. The target antigen is unknown. The sample originates from a study of cytomegalovirus exposure and HLA in healthy donors. Whole-study findings and limits: There were some public TCRs occurring in many donors, but most TCR sequences were rare. TCR beta V segments were, for the most part, productive about 87% or about 30% of the time in an earlier analysis. A cluster of highly shared sequence variants was likely a sequencing artifact.

Trimming cost V 0 bases and J 5 bases, with 13 bases left between them. Germline CDR1 SGDLS, CDR2 YYNGEE. The CDR3 runs 15 residues. It was with 60 Vbeta and 13 Jbeta primers that the PCR ran. Sequencing used immunoSEQ multiplex PCR; TCRdb keeps in-frame clones, though not all of them. The sample has about 170,000 clones, about 78% seen once. The chain carries TRBV9 and TRBJ2-3; D perhaps matches TRBD2 (5 bases). The sequence was collected from a woman in her fifties or sixties in good health and CMV-seropositive. The material sequenced was PBMCs. The CDR3 DNA reads as TGTGCCAGCAGCGTAGGTGGGTCTCGGGGAGATACGCAGTATTTT. Translating gives CASSVGGSRGDTQYF.